A few counts support the clone carrying this TCR beta chain. The V gene's germline CDR1 is SGHNT and CDR2 YYREEE (reference sequence). V shed 4 bases, J shed 7 bases, and the junction held 8 bases outside the gene matches. This CDR3 region has 15 residues. TCRdb's table, derived via immunoSEQ multiplex PCR, lists solely in-frame clones and lacks some. The data hold more than 30,000 clones, with 80% to 90% observed a single time. These data belong to a study of multiple sclerosis patients with progressive multifocal leukoencephalopathy. Time point in this sample: time of PML onset. PML in natalizumab-treated patients developed after between about 15 and 56 months of natalizumab therapy.

The specimen was PBMCs, collected from a patient treated with natalizumab. This chain links TRBV5-4 with TRBJ1-4, with TRBD1 matching over 9 bases. The clonotype was recovered from a woman aged 40-49 years with progressive multifocal leukoencephalopathy. The CDR3 DNA is TGTGCCAGCAGCCCGACAGGGGGAAGGGGTGAAAAACTGTTTTTT. It translates to CASSPTGGRGEKLFF.